Presented here are 4 T cell receptor beta chains from one specimen sequenced in a study of cytomegalovirus exposure and HLA in healthy donors. Both 60 Vbeta primers and 13 Jbeta primers went into the PCR. Clones were sequenced by immunoSEQ multiplex PCR, and TCRdb holds only the in-frame ones, with some missing. The table includes 82,000 or so clones, roughly 74% detected once. Sequencing was done on a sample of PBMCs. Receptors originate from a woman between 45 and 60 years old in good health and CMV-seropositive.

The rearrangement uses TRBV6-5 and TRBJ1-1, with no clear D. Between the trimmed V and J ends, which lost 0 bases and 5 bases, there was a span of 16 bases. The CDR3 length is 16 residues. Germline loops: CDR1 MNHEY, CDR2 SVGAGI. This CDR3 is CASSYSRTVLGTEAFF. CDR3 DNA sequence: TGTGCCAGCAGTTACTCGAGAACGGTCCTCGGGACTGAAGCTTTCTTT.

As DNA, the CDR3 is TGTGCCAGCAGGGCCCGTGACAGGGCAGATCAGCCCCAGCATTTT. Translation: CASRARDRADQPQHF. The chain combines TRBV6-1 with TRBJ1-5; 7 bases agree with TRBD1. The CDR3 totals 15 residues. CDR1 is MNHNS and CDR2 is SASEGT in the germline V gene. The V and J ends lost 6 bases and 5 bases, in that order; junction bases with no gene match: 10.

V is TRBV6-4 and J is TRBJ1-2, with D possibly TRBD1 on 6 matching bases. The CDR3 loop spans 12 amino acids. Germline V gene data show CDR1 as MRHNA and CDR2 as SNTAGT. V shed 2 bases and J shed 9 bases, with 10 bases lying between them. The CDR3 sequence is CASSDLGGSYTF. The CDR3 DNA reads TGTGCCAGCAGTGACCTAGGGGGTAGCTACACCTTC.

The V gene is TRBV11-2, the J gene TRBJ2-1; 9 nucleotides match TRBD2. The length of the CDR3 is 16 residues. The V gene's germline CDR1 is SGHAT and CDR2 FQNNGV. With V trimmed by 2 bases and J by 8 bases, 10 bases remained unmatched. This CDR3 is CASSLKAGGPLDEQFF. The CDR3 bases are TGTGCCAGCAGCTTAAAGGCGGGAGGGCCCTTGGATGAGCAGTTCTTC.